This is a list of T cell receptor beta chains from one sample in a study of blood T cell repertoires in COVID-19. The data were produced by immunoSEQ multiplex PCR, yet TCRdb's version contains in-frame clones alone and is incomplete. The table shows roughly 90,000 clones, with roughly 80% occurring only once. The sample consisted of peripheral blood. Source of these receptors: a woman aged 70-85 years with acute or convalescent COVID-19. Each CDR3 is given with its conserved first and last residue. The D gene is left open where the match is weak. The size entry is marked missing in some rows and otherwise reads once, few, many or a size class.

V gene	D gene	J gene	clone size	CDR3 protein	CDR3 DNA
TRBV19	.	TRBJ1-1	.	CATSGGFVNTEAFF	TGTGCCACCTCAGGAGGATTTGTAAACACTGAAGCTTTCTTT
TRBV3-1/TRBV3-2	TRBD2	TRBJ2-7	.	CASSLSSGLPYEQYF	TGTGCCAGCAGCCTTTCTAGCGGGTTACCCTACGAGCAGTACTTC
TRBV10-3	.	TRBJ1-2	.	CAISESGGDSNYGYTF	TGTGCCATCAGTGAGTCGGGAGGGGATAGCAACTATGGCTACACCTTC
TRBV30	TRBD2	TRBJ2-7	medium-sized	CAWTELAGGREQYF	TGTGCCTGGACAGAACTAGCGGGAGGGCGCGAGCAGTACTTC
TRBV20-1	.	TRBJ2-3	.	CSASIRPTDTQYF	TGCAGTGCTAGTATTCGTCCGACAGATACGCAGTATTTT
TRBV27	TRBD2	TRBJ2-1	.	CASRGRGRDEQFF	TGTGCCAGCAGGGGGAGGGGCAGGGATGAGCAGTTCTTC
TRBV19	TRBD1	TRBJ2-5	.	CASTTTGAETQYF	TGTGCCAGTACCACGACAGGGGCTGAGACCCAGTACTTC
TRBV5-6	.	TRBJ2-3	.	CASSLSGRYTDTQYF	TGTGCCAGCAGCTTGTCAGGCCGATACACAGATACGCAGTATTTT
TRBV24-1	TRBD1	TRBJ2-7	.	CATSQTGSSYEQYF	TGTGCCACCAGCCAGACAGGGAGCTCCTACGAGCAGTACTTC
TRBV5-1	TRBD1	TRBJ1-2	.	CASSTDQGAGGYTF	TGCGCCAGCTCTACGGATCAGGGGGCGGGTGGCTACACCTTC
TRBV7-2	TRBD2	TRBJ2-1	once	CASSLDGGSLIYNEQFF	TGTGCCAGCAGCTTAGATGGCGGGAGTCTTATCTACAATGAGCAGTTCTTC
TRBV6-2/TRBV6-3	.	TRBJ1-4	.	CASSYSGRTEKLFF	TGTGCCAGCAGTTACTCGGGGCGGACTGAAAAACTGTTTTTT
TRBV5-1	.	TRBJ1-6	.	CASSLGALNSPLHF	TGCGCCAGCAGCTTAGGGGCCCTAAATTCACCCCTCCACTTT
TRBV19	.	TRBJ1-5	.	CASSTQANQPQHF	TGTGCCAGTAGTACCCAGGCCAATCAGCCCCAGCATTTT
TRBV30	.	TRBJ1-2	.	CAWSGGRGDYGYTF	TGTGCCTGGAGTGGGGGTAGGGGTGACTATGGCTACACCTTC
TRBV7-6	.	TRBJ2-3	.	CASSLFPPGGDFADTQYF	TGTGCCAGCAGCTTATTCCCCCCGGGTGGGGACTTCGCAGATACGCAGTATTTT
TRBV3-1/TRBV3-2	.	TRBJ2-2	.	CASSRRTGELFF	TGTGCCAGCAGCCGAAGGACAGGGGAGCTGTTTTTT
TRBV12-3/TRBV12-4	.	TRBJ2-1	.	CASSPGGYNEQFF	TGTGCCAGCAGTCCTGGAGGGTACAATGAGCAGTTCTTC
TRBV13	TRBD2	TRBJ2-5	once	CASSRLRTSGETQYF	TGTGCCAGCAGCCGACTTAGGACTAGCGGGGAGACCCAGTACTTC
TRBV6-5	TRBD2	TRBJ2-7	.	CASRASGGYSYEQYF	TGTGCCAGCAGAGCTAGCGGGGGGTACTCCTACGAGCAGTACTTC
TRBV30	.	TRBJ1-5	once	CAWSMGQDQPQHF	TGTGCCTGGAGTATGGGGCAGGATCAGCCCCAGCATTTT
TRBV7-6	.	TRBJ1-4	few	CASSLSSPGWGEKLFF	TGTGCCAGCAGCTTATCCAGTCCGGGGTGGGGTGAAAAACTGTTTTTT
TRBV5-4	.	TRBJ1-3	once	CASPGDGVFRNTIYF	TGTGCGTCCCCCGGGGATGGGGTTTTCAGAAACACCATATATTTT
TRBV3-1/TRBV3-2	.	TRBJ2-1	.	CASSQAGLAPSSYNEQFF	TGTGCCAGCAGCCAAGCGGGGCTAGCGCCCAGCTCCTACAATGAGCAGTTCTTC
TRBV5-4	.	TRBJ2-5	.	CASRATGGETQYF	TGTGCCAGCCGGGCCACCGGGGGAGAGACCCAGTACTTC
TRBV4-3	TRBD1	TRBJ1-2	.	CASSQDTGQGNYGYTF	TGCGCCAGCAGCCAGGATACGGGACAGGGTAACTATGGCTACACCTTC
TRBV7-5	.	TRBJ2-5	.	CVRSLARTGKGSVQETQYF	TGTGTCAGAAGCTTAGCCCGGACAGGGAAAGGGAGCGTGCAAGAGACCCAGTACTTC
TRBV9	TRBD2	TRBJ2-3	.	CASSVDPAGGEDTQYF	TGTGCCAGCAGCGTAGATCCAGCGGGAGGGGAAGATACGCAGTATTTT
TRBV12-5	.	TRBJ2-5	.	CASGPGLHLGTQYF	TGTGCTAGTGGGCCTGGACTCCACCTGGGAACCCAGTACTTC
TRBV19	TRBD2	TRBJ2-5	.	CASSTGLAGAQETQYF	TGTGCCAGTAGTACTGGACTAGCGGGGGCCCAAGAGACCCAGTACTTC
TRBV27	TRBD2	TRBJ2-1	.	CASSLPPGLAASNEQFF	TGTGCCAGCAGTTTGCCCCCGGGACTAGCGGCTAGTAATGAGCAGTTCTTC
TRBV5-1	.	TRBJ1-4	.	CASSLEAGEGKLFF	TGCGCCAGCAGCTTGGAGGCAGGGGAGGGGAAACTGTTTTTT
TRBV14	.	TRBJ2-1	once	CASSQGDEQFF	TGTGCCAGCAGCCAGGGCGATGAGCAGTTCTTC
TRBV28	TRBD1	TRBJ1-5	.	CASSPGTGGLYRAQPQHF	TGTGCCAGCAGTCCTGGGACAGGAGGATTATACAGGGCTCAGCCCCAGCATTTT
TRBV5-1	TRBD1	TRBJ2-3	.	CASSFGTGDTDTQYF	TGCGCCAGCAGCTTCGGGACAGGGGACACAGATACGCAGTATTTT
TRBV2	TRBD2	TRBJ2-7	.	CASSETRTSGGVQYF	TGTGCCAGCAGTGAAACACGGACTAGCGGGGGTGTGCAGTACTTC
TRBV29-1	.	TRBJ2-1	.	CSVDTRTGFF	TGCAGCGTTGATACTAGAACCGGGTTCTTC
TRBV20-1	TRBD1	TRBJ1-4	few	CSASWTGGGEKLFF	TGCAGTGCTAGTTGGACAGGGGGCGGTGAAAAACTGTTTTTT
TRBV27	TRBD2	TRBJ2-1	.	CASSVLAGVYNEQFF	TGTGCCAGCAGTGTTCTAGCGGGAGTCTACAATGAGCAGTTCTTC